What follows are 23 T cell receptor beta chains derived from one specimen sequenced in a study of blood T cell repertoires in COVID-19. Libraries were prepared by immunoSEQ multiplex PCR; TCRdb keeps only in-frame clonotypes and omits some of them. The sample holds 140,000 to 150,000 clones; over 80% are singletons and the top ten take about 3%. Material: peripheral blood. The receptors were gathered from a woman in her 40s with active or convalescent COVID-19.

The gene calls are TRBV25-1 and TRBJ2-1; D remains ambiguous. CDR3 size: 15 residues. Germline V lookup: CDR1 MGHDK, CDR2 SYGVNS. The germline V and J ends were trimmed by 3 bases and 8 bases, with 17 bases remaining between them. This chain's CDR3 is CASSEQPEVVDEQFF. CDR3 in DNA: TGTGCCAGCAGTGAGCAGCCCGAGGTGGTCGATGAGCAGTTCTTC.

The chain recombines TRBV5-1 with TRBJ1-3; D is unclear. V gave up 3 bases and J gave up 0 bases, with 10 bases separating them. Germline assignment: CDR1 SGHRS and CDR2 YFSETQ. The CDR3 extends over 15 amino acids. As DNA, the CDR3 is TGCGCCAGCAGCTATACAGCCTCCTCTGGAAACACCATATATTTT. This gives the protein CASSYTASSGNTIYF.

The CDR3, as DNA: TGTGCCAGCAGTCTCGACAGGGCCCCCTATGGCTACACCTTC. Residues: CASSLDRAPYGYTF. This sequence joins TRBV6-5 and TRBJ1-2; 7 bases align to TRBD1. The germline gives CDR1 MNHEY, CDR2 SVGAGI. The CDR3 consists of 14 residues. V gave up 5 bases and J gave up 4 bases; unmatched junction bases: 7.

The chain carries TRBV18 and TRBJ2-7; 8 bases are a match to TRBD1. The CDR3 consists of 15 residues. V trimming: 2 bases; J trimming: 1 base; junction bases outside the gene matches: 4. Germline V gives CDR1 KGHSH, CDR2 LQKENI. The CDR3 protein is CASSPGTGLSYEQYF. The DNA for the CDR3 is TGTGCCAGCTCACCAGGGACAGGTCTTTCCTACGAGCAGTACTTC. Full variable domain (rest looked up from reference TRBV18 and TRBJ2-7): NAGVMQNPRHLVRRRGQEARLRCSPMKGHSHVYWYRQLPEEGLKFMVYLQKENIIDESGMPKERFSAEFPKEGPSILRIQQVVRGDSAAYFCASSPGTGLSYEQYFGPGTRLTVT.

The chain employs TRBV10-1 and TRBJ1-1; D unclear. Germline-derived CDR1 and CDR2 are WNHNN and SYGVQD (reference sequence). The CDR3 covers 15 residues. V lost 2 bases, J lost 4 bases, and 14 bases lay in between. In nucleotides, the CDR3 is TGCGCCAGCAGTGAGGCAGCGGGGAGGAGCACTGAAGCTTTCTTT. Amino acid sequence: CASSEAAGRSTEAFF.

This clone came up once. The gene calls are TRBV2 and TRBJ1-2; maybe TRBD1 (5 bases). The germline V and J ends were trimmed by 4 bases and 2 bases, with 11 bases remaining between them. The CDR3 totals 14 residues. Per the germline V gene, CDR1 is SNHLY and CDR2 is FYNNEI. CDR3 DNA: TGTGCCAGCAGTGGGGGCAGCCTGAACTATGGCTACACCTTC. This translates into CASSGGSLNYGYTF.

The CDR3 nucleotides read TGTGCCAGCAGCTTAGATCCTGAACCCGGTAGTGAGACCCAGTACTTC. This encodes CASSLDPEPGSETQYF. V gene TRBV11-2 combines with J gene TRBJ2-5, with D unclear. The CDR3 has 16 residues. Germline V lookup: CDR1 SGHAT, CDR2 FQNNGV. Trimming took off 0 bases at V and 5 bases at J, with 16 bases between the two ends.

This clone has only a few counts. This chain uses TRBV14 with TRBJ1-4; 7 bases agree with TRBD1. There are 18 residues in the CDR3. Germline CDR1 and CDR2: SGHDN and FVKESK. V lost 3 bases, J lost 0 bases, and 10 bases stayed unmatched. CDR3 in DNA: TGTGCCAGCAGCCATCAAGATCGGGGGACAGCAACTAATGAAAAACTGTTTTTT. As protein: CASSHQDRGTATNEKLFF.

The chain links TRBV6-5 to TRBJ1-5; D unresolved. Trimming pared 6 bases from V and 5 bases from J, leaving 11 bases between. The CDR3 has 13 residues. The germline V gene encodes CDR1 MNHEY and CDR2 SVGAGI. Written as DNA, the CDR3 is TGTGCCAGCAGCTCGAATCAGGATCAGCCCCAGCATTTT. Translating it yields CASSSNQDQPQHF.

This clone was seen a few times. The chain carries TRBV28 and TRBJ1-2; TRBD1 agrees at 7 bases. The length of the CDR3 is 12 residues. V lost 5 bases, J lost 7 bases, and 4 bases stayed unmatched. Germline CDR1 is MDHEN and CDR2 is SYDVKM. Written as DNA, the CDR3 is TGTGCCAGCAGTCGGGACAGCGGTGGCTACACCTTC. Protein: CASSRDSGGYTF.

The V gene is TRBV5-1, the J gene TRBJ2-1; D might be TRBD2 (6 bases). Germline values: CDR1 SGHRS, CDR2 YFSETQ. CDR3 length: 14 residues. Trimming cost V 0 bases and J 8 bases, with 12 bases left between them. DNA for the CDR3: TGCGCCAGCAGCTTGGGCGGGGTGGTGGATGAGCAGTTCTTC. Protein sequence: CASSLGGVVDEQFF.

The chain carries TRBV28 and TRBJ2-6; 7 positions agree with TRBD1. Trimming removed 6 bases from V and 2 bases from J; junction bases left unmatched: 4. The germline V gene has CDR1 MDHEN and CDR2 SYDVKM. CDR3 length: 15 residues. DNA for the CDR3: TGTGCCAGCAGATTTCAGGGGGCTGGGGCCAACGTCCTGACTTTC. This gives the protein CASRFQGAGANVLTF.

This chain connects TRBV6-1 to TRBJ1-2, with TRBD1 identical over 7 bases. This CDR3 comprises 13 residues. CDR1 and CDR2 from the germline V gene are MNHNS and SASEGT. Losses at the gene ends were 2 bases for V and 8 bases for J; bases not matched to a gene: 5. CDR3 DNA sequence: TGTGCCAGCAGTGAACAGGGGACAGCGGGCTACACCTTC. Translated: CASSEQGTAGYTF.

The rearrangement links TRBV6-5 to TRBJ1-1, with a possible D match to TRBD1 (6 bases). V gave up 5 bases and J gave up 4 bases, with 14 bases separating them. The CDR3 totals 14 residues. Germline CDR1 and CDR2: MNHEY and SVGAGI. The CDR3 region has the DNA TGTGCCAGCAGTCCGACAGGTAGAGCCACTGAAGCTTTCTTT. Protein: CASSPTGRATEAFF.

The chain uses TRBV29-1 and TRBJ2-2; 7 nucleotides agree with TRBD2. Germline V gives CDR1 SQVTM, CDR2 ANQGSEA. Trimming cost V 5 bases and J 3 bases; bases outside gene matches: 9. The CDR3 covers 15 residues. CDR3 amino acids: CSVPSGPSHTGELFF. The CDR3 DNA is TGCAGCGTTCCTAGCGGCCCCTCCCACACCGGGGAGCTGTTTTTT.

The V call is TRBV19, the J call TRBJ1-1; the D gene is possibly TRBD1 (5 bases). The CDR3 covers 13 residues. CDR1 is LNHDA, CDR2 SQIVND, per germline (reference sequence). The ends were cut back, 11 bases at V and 8 bases at J, with 21 bases in the middle. The CDR3 reads CACSAGLQGEAFF. The DNA for the CDR3 is TGTGCCTGCTCGGCAGGGTTACAAGGGGAAGCTTTCTTT.

The chain has TRBV19 and TRBJ2-3, with 12 bases that match TRBD2. The CDR3 length is 18 residues. With 8 bases clipped from V and 0 bases from J, the junction kept 12 bases outside the gene matches. Germline V CDR1 and CDR2: LNHDA, SQIVND (reference sequence). CDR3 amino acids: CASSNRASGGASTDTQYF. As DNA, the CDR3 is TGTGCCAGTTCTAACCGGGCTAGCGGGGGGGCTAGCACAGATACGCAGTATTTT.

V is TRBV28 and J is TRBJ1-5, with 7 nucleotides matching TRBD1. V gave up 6 bases and J gave up 1 base; unmatched junction bases: 9. Germline values: CDR1 MDHEN, CDR2 SYDVKM. There are 16 residues in the CDR3. The chain's CDR3 is CASRHGGGGSNQPQHF. In DNA form, the CDR3 reads TGTGCCAGCAGGCATGGAGGGGGCGGGAGCAATCAGCCCCAGCATTTT.

V usage is TRBV5-8 and J usage is TRBJ1-2; the D is unclear. The ends were cut back, 0 bases at V and 2 bases at J, with 8 bases in the middle. Germline CDR1 is SGHTS and CDR2 is YDEGEE. This CDR3 is built from 14 residues. For the CDR3, the DNA is TGTGCCAGCAGCTTGGGAGGCAAGAACTATGGCTACACCTTC. Residues: CASSLGGKNYGYTF. The full variable domain, rest sourced from reference TRBV5-8 and TRBJ1-2, is EAGVTQSPTHLIKTRGQQATLRCSPISGHTSVYWYQQALGLGLQFLLWYDEGEERNRGNFPPRFSGRQFPNYSSELNVNALELEDSALYLCASSLGGKNYGYTFGSGTRLTVV.

The V and J genes are TRBV5-8 and TRBJ2-1; 11 bases fit TRBD2. The CDR3 contains 20 residues. Trimming took 0 bases from V and 0 from J; bases not matched to a gene: 11. Germline V gives CDR1 SGHTS, CDR2 YDEGEE. CDR3: CASSLGSSGGSLSSYNEQFF. As DNA, the CDR3 is TGTGCCAGCAGCTTGGGGTCTAGCGGGGGGTCCCTTAGCTCCTACAATGAGCAGTTCTTC.

The chain combines TRBV19 with TRBJ2-3; no clear D. Germline CDR1 reads LNHDA; CDR2 reads SQIVND (reference sequence). V gave up 4 bases and J gave up 6 bases, with 14 bases separating them. There are 14 residues in the CDR3. CDR3 coding DNA: TGTGCCAGTAGTAACCCTCCTAACTTCGATACGCAGTATTTT. Protein sequence: CASSNPPNFDTQYF.

V and J are TRBV18 and TRBJ2-7, with TRBD2 matching over 11 bases. From germline, CDR1 is KGHSH and CDR2 LQKENI. This CDR3 is 18 amino acids long. V lost 5 bases, J lost 0 bases, and 12 bases stayed unmatched. CDR3 DNA sequence: TGTGCCAGCTCATGGCCCGCTAGCGGGGGGAGGAGCTCCTACGAGCAGTACTTC. Amino acid sequence: CASSWPASGGRSSYEQYF.

The rearrangement joins TRBV19 to TRBJ1-4; the match to TRBD1 covers 9 bases. Germline CDR1 and CDR2: LNHDA and SQIVND (reference sequence). V lost 5 bases to trimming and J lost 2 bases; unmatched junction nucleotides: 9. This CDR3 region has 17 residues. The CDR3 bases are TGTGCCAGTAGTCCCAGGACAGGGGCCGGGACTAATGAAAAACTGTTTTTT. Its translation: CASSPRTGAGTNEKLFF.